What follows is one T cell receptor beta chain and its context. The sample originates from a study of blood T cell repertoires in COVID-19. Overall study context: The study drew acute and convalescent COVID-19 samples from the United States, Italy and Spain. T cells, B-cell-depleted T cells, or PBMCs supplied cDNA or gDNA.

Original analysis: Counts of nucleated cells, estimated from reference gene primer amplification, were obtained. Profiling relied on immunoSEQ multiplex PCR, and the TCRdb table lists in-frame clones only, not all of them. The DNA gave D and trimming, while V, J and clone size come from that table. The sample holds about 81,000 clones, approximately 86% seen once. The source of this sequence is a man in his 70s with acute or convalescent COVID-19. Material: peripheral blood.

The CDR3 loop reads CASSVVGGWVTGELFF. CDR3 coding DNA: TGTGCCAGCAGCGTAGTAGGCGGGTGGGTCACCGGGGAGCTGTTTTTT. The chain has TRBV9 and TRBJ2-2; tentative D call: TRBD2 (5 bases). Germline lookup yields CDR1 SGDLS and CDR2 YYNGEE. The CDR3 covers 16 residues. V was trimmed by 0 bases and J by 4 bases, leaving 13 bases between them.